The 8 T cell receptor beta chains given below trace back to one sample, sequenced in a study of cytomegalovirus exposure and HLA in healthy donors. Libraries were prepared by immunoSEQ multiplex PCR; TCRdb keeps only in-frame clonotypes and omits some of them. This sample has 150,000 to 180,000 clones, with around 83% found just once. The source material was PBMCs. These receptors originate from a human donor in good health.

This clone was picked up a small number of times. The chain couples TRBV2 to TRBJ1-5; the match to TRBD1 covers 12 bases. CDR1 and CDR2 (germline): SNHLY, FYNNEI. With 6 bases clipped from V and 7 bases from J, the junction kept 4 bases outside the gene matches. This CDR3 is 14 amino acids long. CDR3 loop: CASRGTGGVQPQHF. CDR3 in DNA: TGTGCCAGCAGGGGGACAGGGGGCGTCCAGCCCCAGCATTTT.

V and J are TRBV29-1 and TRBJ2-7; D is perhaps TRBD1 (5 bases). CDR3 length: 13 amino acids. Per the germline V gene, CDR1 is SQVTM and CDR2 is ANQGSEA. CDR3 region: CTDPKTDPYEQYF. The DNA of the CDR3 is TGCACCGACCCCAAGACAGACCCCTACGAGCAGTACTTC.

This clone has just one count. The V and J genes are TRBV9 and TRBJ2-2; possibly TRBD1 for D (7 bases). The length of the CDR3 is 16 residues. Deletions cut 3 bases from V and 4 bases from J, with 16 bases between. CDR1 is SGDLS, CDR2 YYNGEE, per germline. The CDR3 is CASSAETGDFTGELFF. The CDR3 coding sequence is TGTGCCAGCAGCGCAGAAACAGGGGACTTCACCGGGGAGCTGTTTTTT.

The chain uses TRBV7-3 and TRBJ2-1; possible D gene TRBD2, 5 bases. The CDR3 sequence is 15 residues long. Trimming removed 6 bases from V and 5 bases from J, with 17 bases in between. CDR1 SGHTA and CDR2 FQGTGA come from the germline V gene. The chain's CDR3 is CASRSEAGKNNEQFF. The CDR3 coding sequence is TGTGCCAGCAGATCAGAAGCCGGGAAGAACAATGAGCAGTTCTTC.

This chain links TRBV18 with TRBJ2-1; no clear D gene. The CDR3 extends over 15 amino acids. V lost 3 bases, J lost 1 base, and 10 bases lay in between. Germline V gives CDR1 KGHSH, CDR2 LQKENI. This CDR3 is CASSPESLSYNEQFF. Written as DNA, the CDR3 is TGTGCCAGCTCACCCGAGAGTCTATCCTACAATGAGCAGTTCTTC.

The V call is TRBV27, the J call TRBJ2-7, with a possible D match to TRBD2 (5 bases). Trimming left V 4 bases short and J 0 bases short, with 10 bases between. The CDR3 consists of 14 residues. The V gene's germline CDR1 is MNHEY and CDR2 SMNVEV (reference sequence). CDR3 nucleotides: TGTGCCAGCAGTTCTAAGGACTTCTCCTACGAGCAGTACTTC. It specifies CASSSKDFSYEQYF.

This sequence joins TRBV11-2 and TRBJ1-2; 7 nucleotides agree with TRBD1. The ends lost 0 bases at V and 6 bases at J; junction bases unmatched: 7. Germline V lookup: CDR1 SGHAT, CDR2 FQNNGV. The CDR3 loop spans 15 amino acids. This chain's CDR3 is CASSLDHKGADGYTF. CDR3 coding DNA: TGTGCCAGCAGCTTAGATCACAAGGGGGCAGATGGCTACACCTTC.

The chain links TRBV5-4 to TRBJ1-1; 11 bases are shared with TRBD1. The V and J ends lost 4 bases and 6 bases, in that order; junction bases with no gene match: 8. The CDR3 is 15 amino acids. The germline CDR1 and CDR2 sequences are SGHNT and YYREEE (reference sequence). The CDR3 nucleotides read TGTGCCAGCAGCCCGGGACAGGGGGTGATCGCTGAAGCTTTCTTT. Translated, it gives CASSPGQGVIAEAFF. Together with reference TRBV5-4 and TRBJ1-1, the CDR3 gives the full variable domain: ETGVTQSPTHLIKTRGQQVTLRCSSQSGHNTVSWYQQALGQGPQFIFQYYREEENGRGNFPPRFSGLQFPNYSSELNVNALELDDSALYLCASSPGQGVIAEAFFGQGTRLTVV.